Listed here are 3 T cell receptor beta chains from one sample, sequenced in a study of control samples from healthy donors and cancer patients. Sequencing was performed with immunoSEQ multiplex PCR; in TCRdb, only in-frame clones are kept and a portion is missing. Here the sample spans 150,000 to 200,000 clones, approximately 94% being singletons. The specimen was blood. The receptors shown here come from a man younger than 45 in good health.

This sequence joins TRBV4-2 and TRBJ2-2; 8 positions agree with TRBD2. After removal of 4 bases from V and 4 bases from J, the junction contained 14 bases not matched to a gene. The CDR3 length is 18 residues. Germline lookup yields CDR1 LGHNA and CDR2 YNFKEQ. The DNA for the CDR3 is TGTGCCAGCAGCCTCCCGGCAAGTCTAGCGGGCGGCACCGGGGAGCTGTTTTTT. Its protein product is CASSLPASLAGGTGELFF.

This chain joins TRBV4-3 and TRBJ1-2; D remains ambiguous. The germline CDR1 and CDR2 sequences are LGHNA and YSLEER. This CDR3 is built from 15 residues. V dropped 0 bases and J dropped 3 bases, with 11 bases sitting between them. DNA for the CDR3: TGCGCCAGCAGCCAAGATTCCGGCGGCTACTATGGCTACACCTTC. Translating it yields CASSQDSGGYYGYTF.

V and J are TRBV20-1 and TRBJ2-7, with a weak D call TRBD1 (6 bases). V lost 3 bases and J 0 bases, leaving 15 bases between the germline ends. This CDR3 has 15 residues. The V gene's germline CDR1 is DFQATT and CDR2 SNEGSKA (reference sequence). In DNA form, the CDR3 reads TGCAGTGCTAGTCACCCTCGGACAGTCTCCTACGAGCAGTACTTC. Protein product: CSASHPRTVSYEQYF.